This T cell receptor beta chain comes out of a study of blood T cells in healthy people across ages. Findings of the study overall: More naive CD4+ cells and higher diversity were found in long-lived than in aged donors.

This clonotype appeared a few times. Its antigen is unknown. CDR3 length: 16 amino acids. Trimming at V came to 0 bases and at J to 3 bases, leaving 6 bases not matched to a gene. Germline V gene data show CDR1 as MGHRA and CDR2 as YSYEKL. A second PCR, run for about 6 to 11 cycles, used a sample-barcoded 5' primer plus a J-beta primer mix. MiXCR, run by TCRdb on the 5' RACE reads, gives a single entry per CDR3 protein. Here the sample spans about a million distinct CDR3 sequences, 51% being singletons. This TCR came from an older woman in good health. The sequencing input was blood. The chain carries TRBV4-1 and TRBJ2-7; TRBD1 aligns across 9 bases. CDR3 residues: CASSQEGGGQGYEQYF. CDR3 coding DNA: TGCGCCAGCAGCCAAGAAGGAGGGGGACAGGGCTACGAGCAGTACTTC.